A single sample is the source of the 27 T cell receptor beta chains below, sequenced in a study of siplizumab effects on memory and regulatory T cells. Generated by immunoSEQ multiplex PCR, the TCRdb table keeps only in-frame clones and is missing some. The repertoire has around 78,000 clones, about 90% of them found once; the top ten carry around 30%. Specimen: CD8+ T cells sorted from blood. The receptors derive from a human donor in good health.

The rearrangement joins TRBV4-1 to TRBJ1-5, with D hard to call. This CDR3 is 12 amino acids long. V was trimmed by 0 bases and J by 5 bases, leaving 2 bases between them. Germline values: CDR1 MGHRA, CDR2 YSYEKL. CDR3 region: CASSQEDQPQHF. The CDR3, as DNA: TGCGCCAGCAGCCAAGAGGATCAGCCCCAGCATTTT.

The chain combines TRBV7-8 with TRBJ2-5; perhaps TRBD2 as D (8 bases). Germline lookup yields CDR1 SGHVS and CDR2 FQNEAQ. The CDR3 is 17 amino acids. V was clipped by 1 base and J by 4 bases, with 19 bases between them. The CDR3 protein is CASSLVSGGLEGETQYF. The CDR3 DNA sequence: TGTGCCAGCAGCTTAGTTTCAGGGGGACTAGAAGGAGAGACCCAGTACTTC.

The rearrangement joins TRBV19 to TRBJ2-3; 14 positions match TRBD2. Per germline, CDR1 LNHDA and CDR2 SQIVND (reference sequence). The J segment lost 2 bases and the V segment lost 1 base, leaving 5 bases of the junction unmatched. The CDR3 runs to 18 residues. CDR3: CASSIGWGLAGDTDTQYF. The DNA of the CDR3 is TGTGCCAGTAGTATAGGATGGGGACTAGCGGGAGACACAGATACGCAGTATTTT.

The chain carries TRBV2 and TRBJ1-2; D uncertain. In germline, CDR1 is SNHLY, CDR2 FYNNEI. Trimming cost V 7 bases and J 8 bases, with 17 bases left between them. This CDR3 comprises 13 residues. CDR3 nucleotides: TGTGCCAGCAAATATGGTCCCGGGTTAGGCTACACCTTC. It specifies CASKYGPGLGYTF.

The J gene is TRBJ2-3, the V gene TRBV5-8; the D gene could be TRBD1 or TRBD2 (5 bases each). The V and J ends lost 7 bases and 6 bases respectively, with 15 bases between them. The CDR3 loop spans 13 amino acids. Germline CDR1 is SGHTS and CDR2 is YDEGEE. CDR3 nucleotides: TGTGCCAGCCGGGACCCTTGGGACGATACGCAGTATTTT. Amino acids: CASRDPWDDTQYF.

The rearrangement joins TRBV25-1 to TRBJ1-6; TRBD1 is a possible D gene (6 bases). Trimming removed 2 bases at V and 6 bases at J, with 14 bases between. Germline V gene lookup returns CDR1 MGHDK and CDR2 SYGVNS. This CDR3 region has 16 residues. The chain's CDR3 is CASSERGGLVNSPLHF. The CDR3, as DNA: TGTGCCAGCAGTGAACGGGGGGGGCTAGTTAATTCACCCCTCCACTTT.

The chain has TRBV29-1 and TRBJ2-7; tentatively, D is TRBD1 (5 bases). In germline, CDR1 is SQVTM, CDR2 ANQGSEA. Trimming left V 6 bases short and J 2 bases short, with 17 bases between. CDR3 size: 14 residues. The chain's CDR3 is CSVSTGYRTYEQYF. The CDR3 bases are TGCAGCGTGTCCACAGGTTACCGGACCTACGAGCAGTACTTC.

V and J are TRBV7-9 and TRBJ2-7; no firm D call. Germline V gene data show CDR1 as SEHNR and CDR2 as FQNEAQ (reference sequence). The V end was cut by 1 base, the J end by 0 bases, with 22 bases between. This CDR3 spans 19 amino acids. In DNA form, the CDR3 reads TGTGCCAGCAGCTTAGTCGTTCTTTCCAGCAAGATACTCTCCTACGAGCAGTACTTC. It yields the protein CASSLVVLSSKILSYEQYF.

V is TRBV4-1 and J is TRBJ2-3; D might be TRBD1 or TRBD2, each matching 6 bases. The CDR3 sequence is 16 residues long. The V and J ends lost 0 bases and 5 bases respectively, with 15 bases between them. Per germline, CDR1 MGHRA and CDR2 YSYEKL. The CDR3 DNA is TGCGCCAGCAGCCAAGATGGCCGGGGGCCGGGAGATACGCAGTATTTT. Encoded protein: CASSQDGRGPGDTQYF.

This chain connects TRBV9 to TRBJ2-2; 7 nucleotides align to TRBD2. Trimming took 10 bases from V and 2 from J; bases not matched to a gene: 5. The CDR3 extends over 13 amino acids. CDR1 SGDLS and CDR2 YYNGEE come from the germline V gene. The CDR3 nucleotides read TGTGCCTCCGGACTAGTCAACACCGGGGAGCTGTTTTTT. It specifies CASGLVNTGELFF.

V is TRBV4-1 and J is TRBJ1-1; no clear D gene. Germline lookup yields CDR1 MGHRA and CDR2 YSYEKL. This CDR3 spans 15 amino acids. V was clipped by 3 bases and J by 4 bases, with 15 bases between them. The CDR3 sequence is CASSQYTRMGTEAFF. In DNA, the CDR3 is TGCGCCAGCAGCCAGTACACTCGGATGGGCACTGAAGCTTTCTTT.

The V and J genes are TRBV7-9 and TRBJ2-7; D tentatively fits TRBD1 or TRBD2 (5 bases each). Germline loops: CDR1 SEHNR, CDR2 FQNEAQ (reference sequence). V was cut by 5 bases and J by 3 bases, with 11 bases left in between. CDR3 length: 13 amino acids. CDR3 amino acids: CASSRRDGYEQYF. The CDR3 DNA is TGTGCCAGCAGCCGCCGGGACGGCTACGAGCAGTACTTC.

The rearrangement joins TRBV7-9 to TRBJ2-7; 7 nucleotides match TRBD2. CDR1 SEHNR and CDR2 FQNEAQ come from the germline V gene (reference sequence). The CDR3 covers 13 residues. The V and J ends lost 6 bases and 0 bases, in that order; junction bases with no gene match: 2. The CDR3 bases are TGTGCCAGCAGACGCGGGAGCTCCTACGAGCAGTACTTC. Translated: CASRRGSSYEQYF.

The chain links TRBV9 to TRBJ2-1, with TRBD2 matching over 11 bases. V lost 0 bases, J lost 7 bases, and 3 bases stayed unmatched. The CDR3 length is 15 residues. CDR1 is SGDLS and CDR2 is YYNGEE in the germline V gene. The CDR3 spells CASSVGLAGGNEQFF. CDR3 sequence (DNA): TGTGCCAGCAGCGTAGGGCTAGCGGGGGGTAATGAGCAGTTCTTC. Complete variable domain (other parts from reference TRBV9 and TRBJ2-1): DSGVTQTPKHLITATGQRVTLRCSPRSGDLSVYWYQQSLDQGLQFLIQYYNGEERAKGNILERFSAQQFPDLHSELNLSSLELGDSALYFCASSVGLAGGNEQFFGPGTRLTVL.

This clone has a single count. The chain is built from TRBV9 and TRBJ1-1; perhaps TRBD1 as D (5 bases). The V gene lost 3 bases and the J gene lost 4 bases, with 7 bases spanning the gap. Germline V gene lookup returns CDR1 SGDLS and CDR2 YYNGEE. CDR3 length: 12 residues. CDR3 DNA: TGTGCCAGCAGCGATGGGGCCACTGAAGCTTTCTTT. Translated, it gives CASSDGATEAFF.

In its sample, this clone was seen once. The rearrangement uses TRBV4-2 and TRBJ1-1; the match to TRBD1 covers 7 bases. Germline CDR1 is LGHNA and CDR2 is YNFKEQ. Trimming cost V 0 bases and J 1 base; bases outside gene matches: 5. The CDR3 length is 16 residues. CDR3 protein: CASSQDQTGPNTEAFF. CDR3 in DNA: TGTGCCAGCAGCCAAGACCAGACAGGGCCGAACACTGAAGCTTTCTTT.

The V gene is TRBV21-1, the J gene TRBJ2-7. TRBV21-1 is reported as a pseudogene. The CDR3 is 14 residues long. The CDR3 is CASSHRTDRHEQYF. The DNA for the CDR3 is TGTGCCAGCAGCCATCGGACGGATCGGCACGAGCAGTACTTC.

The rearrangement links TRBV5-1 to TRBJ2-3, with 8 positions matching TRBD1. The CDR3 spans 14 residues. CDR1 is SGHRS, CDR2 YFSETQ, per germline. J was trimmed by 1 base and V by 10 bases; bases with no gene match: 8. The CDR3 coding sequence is TGCGCCTCAGAGACAGGGGCGGGCACAGATACGCAGTATTTT. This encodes CASETGAGTDTQYF.

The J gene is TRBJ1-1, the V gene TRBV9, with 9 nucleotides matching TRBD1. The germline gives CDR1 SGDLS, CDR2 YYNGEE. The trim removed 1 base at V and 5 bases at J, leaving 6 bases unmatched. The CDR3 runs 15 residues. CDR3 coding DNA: TGTGCCAGCAGCGTAACAGGGGGCGGAGGGACTGAAGCTTTCTTT. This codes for CASSVTGGGGTEAFF.

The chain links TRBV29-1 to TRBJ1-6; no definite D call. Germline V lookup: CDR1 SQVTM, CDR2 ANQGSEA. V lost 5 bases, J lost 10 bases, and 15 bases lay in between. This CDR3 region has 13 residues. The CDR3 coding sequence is TGCAGCGTTCTGGAGGGCGTAGGGTCACCCCTCCACTTT. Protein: CSVLEGVGSPLHF.

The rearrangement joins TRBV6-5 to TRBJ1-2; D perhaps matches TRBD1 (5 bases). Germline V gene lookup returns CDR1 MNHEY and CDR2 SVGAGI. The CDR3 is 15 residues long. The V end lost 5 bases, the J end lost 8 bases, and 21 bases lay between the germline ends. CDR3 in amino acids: CASSTQGDGVFGYTF. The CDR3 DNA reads TGTGCCAGCAGTACCCAAGGGGACGGTGTATTCGGCTACACCTTC.

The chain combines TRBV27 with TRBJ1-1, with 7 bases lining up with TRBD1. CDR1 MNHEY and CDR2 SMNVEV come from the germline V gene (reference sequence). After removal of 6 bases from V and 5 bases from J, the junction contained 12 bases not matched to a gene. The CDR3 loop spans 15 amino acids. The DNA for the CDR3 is TGTGCCAGCAGGGGAGGAGAGGGGGCTCGGACTGAAGCTTTCTTT. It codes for CASRGGEGARTEAFF.

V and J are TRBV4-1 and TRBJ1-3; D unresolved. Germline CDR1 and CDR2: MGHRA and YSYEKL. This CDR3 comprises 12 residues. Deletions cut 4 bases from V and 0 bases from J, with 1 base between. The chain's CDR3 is CASSPSGNTIYF. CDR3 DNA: TGCGCCAGCAGCCCCTCTGGAAACACCATATATTTT.

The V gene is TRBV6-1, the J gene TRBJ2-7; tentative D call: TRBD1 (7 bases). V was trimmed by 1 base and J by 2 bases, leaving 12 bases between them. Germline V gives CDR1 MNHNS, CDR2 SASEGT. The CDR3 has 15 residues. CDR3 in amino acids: CASSEGEDRPYEQYF. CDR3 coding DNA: TGTGCCAGCAGTGAAGGGGAGGACAGGCCCTACGAGCAGTACTTC.

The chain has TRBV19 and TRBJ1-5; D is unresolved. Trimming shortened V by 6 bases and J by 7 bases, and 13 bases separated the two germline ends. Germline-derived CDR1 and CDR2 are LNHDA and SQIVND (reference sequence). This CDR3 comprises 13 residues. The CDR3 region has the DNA TGTGCCAGTAGCCCCCTTCTCTCGCAGCCCCAGCATTTT. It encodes CASSPLLSQPQHF.

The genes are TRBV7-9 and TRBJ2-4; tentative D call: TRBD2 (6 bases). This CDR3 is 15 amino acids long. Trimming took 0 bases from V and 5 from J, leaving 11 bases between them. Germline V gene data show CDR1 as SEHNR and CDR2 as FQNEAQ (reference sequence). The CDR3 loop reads CASSLAKWGENIQYF. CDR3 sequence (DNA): TGTGCCAGCAGCTTAGCGAAATGGGGGGAAAACATTCAGTACTTC.

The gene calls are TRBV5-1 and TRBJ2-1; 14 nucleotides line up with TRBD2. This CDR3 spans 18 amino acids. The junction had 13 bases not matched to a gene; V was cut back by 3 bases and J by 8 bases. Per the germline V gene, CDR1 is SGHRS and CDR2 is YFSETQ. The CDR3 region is CASSWPGLAGAARHEQFF. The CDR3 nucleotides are TGCGCCAGCAGCTGGCCGGGACTAGCGGGGGCCGCTAGGCATGAGCAGTTCTTC.